These 3 T cell receptor beta chains were sequenced from one sample in a study of shared clonotypes between healthy human individuals. Data came from immunoSEQ multiplex PCR; TCRdb stores just in-frame clones and leaves some out. The sample records some 1 million clones, around 74% being singletons. The sample consisted of memory CD4+ T cells sorted from blood. As for subset: CD45RA-negative fraction. These TCRs come from a man younger than 35 in good health.

V gene TRBV7-9 combines with J gene TRBJ2-7; D not certain. V shed 1 base and J shed 4 bases, with 8 bases lying between them. There are 13 residues in the CDR3. Germline V gene sequence: CDR1 SEHNR, CDR2 FQNEAQ (reference sequence). The DNA for the CDR3 is TGTGCCAGCAGCTTAGTGGCAGGTTACGAGCAGTACTTC. This codes for CASSLVAGYEQYF.

This clone was found once. Written as DNA, the CDR3 is TGTGCCAGCAGCTTCGACGGACAGGGCTACGAGCAGTACTTC. It codes for CASSFDGQGYEQYF. The chain has TRBV7-9 and TRBJ2-7, with 8 bases that match TRBD1. This CDR3 is built from 14 residues. J gave up 3 bases and V 3 bases, and 4 bases lay outside the gene matches. Germline assignment: CDR1 SEHNR and CDR2 FQNEAQ (reference sequence). Full variable domain (missing parts from reference TRBV7-9 and TRBJ2-7): DTGVSQNPRHKITKRGQNVTFRCDPISEHNRLYWYRQTLGQGPEFLTYFQNEAQLEKSRLLSDRFSAERPKGSFSTLEIQRTEQGDSAMYLCASSFDGQGYEQYFGPGTRLTVT.

This clone was counted between two and nine times. The V gene is TRBV20-1, the J gene TRBJ2-3; no reliable D call. Per the germline V gene, CDR1 is DFQATT and CDR2 is SNEGSKA (reference sequence). This CDR3 is built from 10 residues. V lost 7 bases, J lost 7 bases, and 9 bases lay in between. CDR3 sequence reads: CSGYYNTQYF. In DNA, the CDR3 is TGCAGTGGCTACTATAATACGCAGTATTTT.